A selection of T cell receptor beta chains follows, all from one sample in a study of blood T cell repertoires in COVID-19. Clones were read by immunoSEQ multiplex PCR, and TCRdb kept only the in-frame ones, dropping some. The sample holds under 150,000 clones, roughly 87% seen once. The material sequenced was peripheral blood. The origin of the receptors is a man older than 75 with acute or convalescent COVID-19. The CDR3 runs from the conserved cysteine through the conserved F or W. The order of the fields is J gene, D gene, V gene, clone size, CDR3 protein, CDR3 DNA. The D gene is left open where the match is weak. Clone size, where shown, is once, few, many, or a class for clones that have expanded.

TRBJ2-1 TRBD2 TRBV19 - CASSTRPGTSGGGPYNEQFF TGTGCCAGTAGCACCCGGCCCGGGACTAGCGGGGGGGGCCCCTACAATGAGCAGTTCTTC
TRBJ2-3 TRBD2 TRBV7-9 - CASSQGGRGTDTQYF TGTGCCAGCAGTCAGGGCGGGAGGGGCACAGATACGCAGTATTTT
TRBJ2-7 - TRBV2 - CASSDQGGEQYF TGTGCCAGCAGTGACCAAGGGGGCGAGCAGTACTTC
TRBJ2-2 TRBD1 TRBV19 few CASNDRGRVTGELFF TGTGCCAGTAACGACAGGGGGCGCGTCACCGGGGAGCTGTTTTTT
TRBJ2-7 - TRBV5-1 - CASSLTQGSEQYF TGCGCCAGCAGCTTAACTCAGGGTAGCGAGCAGTACTTC
TRBJ2-3 - TRBV3-1/TRBV3-2 - CASRGGSQETQYF TGTGCCAGCAGAGGCGGGTCGCAGGAGACGCAGTATTTT
TRBJ2-7 TRBD1 TRBV6-6 few CASRTGTGIYEQYF TGTGCCAGCAGGACTGGGACAGGCATCTACGAGCAGTACTTC
TRBJ2-1 - TRBV7-2 - CASSFGPSSYNEQFF TGTGCCAGCAGCTTTGGGCCGAGCTCCTACAATGAGCAGTTCTTC
TRBJ1-3 - TRBV12-3/TRBV12-4 - CATQGTGNTIYF TGTGCCACCCAGGGAACTGGAAACACCATATATTTT
TRBJ2-1 TRBD1 TRBV19 - CASSPQGARENEQFF TGTGCCAGTAGTCCACAGGGGGCGCGGGAGAATGAGCAGTTCTTC
TRBJ1-1 TRBD1 TRBV5-1 - CASSPETGVGRTEAFF TGCGCCAGCAGCCCCGAGACAGGGGTAGGGAGGACTGAAGCTTTCTTT
TRBJ2-3 TRBD2 TRBV5-5 - CASRRTSGLSPSTDTQYF TGTGCCAGCAGACGTACTAGCGGGTTATCCCCTAGCACAGATACGCAGTATTTT
TRBJ2-7 - TRBV27 - CASSSGLPPYEQYF TGTGCCAGCAGTTCCGGGTTGCCCCCCTACGAGCAGTACTTC
TRBJ1-1 TRBD1 TRBV28 - CASSSGGRSAEAFF TGTGCCAGCAGTTCAGGGGGTAGGTCCGCTGAAGCTTTCTTT
TRBJ1-1 TRBD1 TRBV2 few CASSGGRGQEAFF TGTGCCAGCAGTGGGGGCAGGGGACAGGAAGCTTTCTTT
TRBJ1-4 - TRBV19 - CASSNGQKREKLFF TGTGCCAGTAGTAATGGACAGAAGAGGGAAAAACTGTTTTTT
TRBJ1-3 - TRBV30 - CAWSVDRSGNTIYF TGTGCCTGGAGTGTTGACAGGTCTGGAAACACCATATATTTT
TRBJ1-5 TRBD1 TRBV7-9 - CASSLGQGNNQPQHF TGTGCCAGCAGCTTAGGACAGGGAAATAATCAGCCCCAGCATTTT
TRBJ1-2 - TRBV5-6 - CASSSDSINYGYTF TGTGCCAGCAGCTCGGACAGCATTAACTATGGCTACACCTTC
TRBJ1-3 - TRBV7-8 - CASSLRQTGSGNTIYF TGTGCCAGCAGCTTACGCCAAACAGGTTCAGGAAACACCATATATTTT
TRBJ1-5 - TRBV7-9 - CASSLGAAQPQHF TGTGCCAGCAGCTTAGGTGCGGCCCAGCCCCAGCATTTT
TRBJ2-2 - TRBV11-2 - CASSLDPRVGELFF TGTGCCAGCAGCTTAGATCCCAGGGTCGGGGAGCTGTTTTTT
TRBJ2-7 TRBD2 TRBV29-1 - CSATTSGSSYEQYF TGCAGCGCCACGACTAGCGGTAGCTCCTACGAGCAGTACTTC
TRBJ2-5 TRBD2 TRBV19 - CASSIGGAGGQETQYF TGTGCCAGTAGTATAGGCGGCGCGGGGGGCCAAGAGACCCAGTACTTC
TRBJ1-4 - TRBV29-1 - CSVEEGFGGSNEKLFF TGCAGCGTTGAAGAGGGTTTCGGGGGGAGTAATGAAAAACTGTTTTTT
TRBJ2-7 - TRBV7-6 - CASSLERTSYEQYF TGTGCCAGCAGCTTAGAGCGGACCTCCTACGAGCAGTACTTC
TRBJ2-1 - TRBV19 - CASSGGASPAVDEQFF TGTGCCAGTAGTGGGGGGGCCTCACCGGCGGTCGATGAGCAGTTCTTC
TRBJ2-1 TRBD2 TRBV7-2 - CASTSGAGAYNEQFF TGTGCCAGCACCTCCGGGGCGGGAGCATACAATGAGCAGTTCTTC
TRBJ1-2 - TRBV9 - CASSVGQANYGYTF TGTGCCAGCAGCGTAGGACAGGCCAACTATGGCTACACCTTC
TRBJ2-5 TRBD1 TRBV5-4 - CASSDGQGASGVTQYF TGTGCCAGCAGCGATGGACAGGGGGCTTCGGGGGTGACCCAGTACTTC
TRBJ2-2 TRBD2 TRBV5-4 - CASSLGRTSGGANTGELFF TGTGCCAGCAGCTTGGGACGGACTAGCGGGGGGGCTAACACCGGGGAGCTGTTTTTT
TRBJ2-7 TRBD1 TRBV6-5 - CASSHQGAIYEQYF TGTGCCAGCAGCCATCAGGGGGCGATCTACGAGCAGTACTTC
TRBJ1-2 - TRBV29-1 - CSVGFDYGYTF TGCAGCGTTGGTTTCGACTATGGCTACACCTTC
TRBJ2-7 - TRBV2 - CASSTGSEQYF TGTGCCAGCAGTACAGGGTCCGAGCAGTACTTC
TRBJ2-4 - TRBV6-2/TRBV6-3 once CASSYSSPGSGKNIQYF TGTGCCAGCAGTTACTCGAGTCCGGGAAGTGGTAAAAACATTCAGTACTTC
TRBJ1-1 - TRBV12-5 - CASGPPRSMNTEAFF TGTGCTAGTGGTCCCCCCCGGTCCATGAACACTGAAGCTTTCTTT
TRBJ2-3 TRBD2 TRBV7-6 - CASSLAGTSGVDTQYF TGTGCCAGCAGCTTAGCCGGGACTAGCGGGGTTGATACGCAGTATTTT